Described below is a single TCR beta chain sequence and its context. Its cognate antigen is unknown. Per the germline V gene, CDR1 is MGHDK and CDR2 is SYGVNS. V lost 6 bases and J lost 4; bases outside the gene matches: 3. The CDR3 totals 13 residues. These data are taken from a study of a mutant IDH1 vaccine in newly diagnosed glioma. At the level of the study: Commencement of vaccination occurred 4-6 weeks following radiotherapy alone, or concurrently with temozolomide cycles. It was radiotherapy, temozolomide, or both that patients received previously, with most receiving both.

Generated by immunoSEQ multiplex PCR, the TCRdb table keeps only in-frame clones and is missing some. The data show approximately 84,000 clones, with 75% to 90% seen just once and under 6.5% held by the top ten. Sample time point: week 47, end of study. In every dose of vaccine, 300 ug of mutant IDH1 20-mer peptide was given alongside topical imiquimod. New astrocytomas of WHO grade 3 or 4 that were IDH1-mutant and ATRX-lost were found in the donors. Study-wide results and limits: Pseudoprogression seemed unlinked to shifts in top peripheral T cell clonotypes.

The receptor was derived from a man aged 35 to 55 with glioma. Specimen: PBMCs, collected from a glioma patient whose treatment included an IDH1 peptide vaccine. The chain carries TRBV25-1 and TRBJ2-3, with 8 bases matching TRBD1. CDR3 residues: CASSGQGPDTQYF. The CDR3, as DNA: TGTGCCAGCAGCGGACAGGGTCCAGATACGCAGTATTTT.